What follows are 14 T cell receptor beta chains derived from one specimen sequenced in a study of T-cell reconstitution after alpha-beta-depleted transplantation in children. Preparation of the TCRbeta library involved a method that used unique molecular identifiers. TCRdb analysed the PCR reads with MiXCR anew, one entry per CDR3 protein. The sample records 200,000 or so distinct CDR3 sequences, roughly 6.3% being singletons. Specimen: PBMCs, collected before TCRalphabeta/CD19-depleted stem cell transplant. These receptors were collected from a girl under three years old with combined immunodeficiency, due to receive a stem cell transplant.

This clonotype appeared many times. The chain links TRBV29-1 to TRBJ1-1; D call uncertain. CDR1 and CDR2 from the germline V gene are SQVTM and ANQGSEA. V lost 3 bases to trimming and J lost 4 bases, with 12 bases between them. The CDR3 consists of 13 residues. The CDR3 DNA sequence: TGCAGCGTTGACTGGACCGAGGGCACTGAAGCTTTCTTT. The encoded protein is CSVDWTEGTEAFF.

This clonotype was observed many times. The V and J genes are TRBV5-1 and TRBJ2-1; D is unclear. The CDR3 contains 11 residues. V was cut by 0 bases and J by 13 bases, with 8 bases left in between. Germline V gene data show CDR1 as SGHRS and CDR2 as YFSETQ. The CDR3, as DNA: TGCGCCAGCAGCTTGGGGATAATACAGTTCTTC. Encoded protein: CASSLGIIQFF.

This chain joins TRBV29-1 and TRBJ2-3; TRBD1 aligns across 8 bases. This CDR3 has 15 amino acids. The germline CDR1 and CDR2 sequences are SQVTM and ANQGSEA. J was trimmed by 1 base and V by 3 bases; bases with no gene match: 6. CDR3 sequence (DNA): TGCAGCGTTGATCCGACAGGGGACGGCACAGATACGCAGTATTTT. This codes for CSVDPTGDGTDTQYF.

The table lists this clonotype with many counts. The chain employs TRBV20-1 and TRBJ2-1; 11 positions agree with TRBD2. The ends lost 1 base at V and 3 bases at J; junction bases unmatched: 14. Germline V gene sequence: CDR1 DFQATT, CDR2 SNEGSKA (reference sequence). The CDR3 runs 19 residues. CDR3 sequence: CSARVVAGGPPHFYNEQFF. CDR3 coding DNA: TGCAGTGCTAGAGTAGTAGCGGGAGGGCCGCCCCACTTCTACAATGAGCAGTTCTTC.

As concerns this clonotype: A much larger clonotype is one base distant, so this may be a read error. The rearrangement joins TRBV29-1 to TRBJ1-1; no reliable D call. From germline, CDR1 is SQVTM and CDR2 ANQGSEA. V was trimmed by 4 bases and J by 0 bases, leaving 6 bases between them. This CDR3 spans 12 amino acids. The CDR3 DNA is TGCAGCGTTGGGAGCGTGAACACTGAAGCTTTCTTT. Amino acids: CSVGSVNTEAFF.

This clonotype was seen at least ten times. The chain employs TRBV5-1 and TRBJ2-7, with 10 bases aligning to TRBD1. The CDR3 totals 14 residues. CDR1 and CDR2 (germline): SGHRS, YFSETQ. Losses at the gene ends were 5 bases for V and 4 bases for J; bases not matched to a gene: 6. In nucleotides, the CDR3 is TGCGCCAGCAGAATGGGGACAGGGGCATACGAGCAGTACTTC. The encoded protein is CASRMGTGAYEQYF.

This clonotype was counted many times. The CDR3 nucleotides are TGCAGCGCTTACGGACTAGCGGGAGACGAGCAGTTCTTC. Translation: CSAYGLAGDEQFF. The chain couples TRBV29-1 to TRBJ2-1; 13 bases align to TRBD2. V lost 7 bases and J lost 10; bases outside the gene matches: 7. CDR1 SQVTM and CDR2 ANQGSEA come from the germline V gene. This CDR3 is built from 13 residues.

This clonotype was recorded at least ten times. The chain is built from TRBV4-3 and TRBJ2-3; D tentatively reads TRBD1 or TRBD2 (7 bases each). The CDR3 has 16 residues. With 1 base removed from V and 5 bases from J, the gap between germline ends came to 16 bases. CDR1 and CDR2 from the germline V gene are LGHNA and YSLEER. CDR3 DNA: TGCGCCAGCAGCCAAGGGTTAACAGGGGAGGGAGATACGCAGTATTTT. Translation: CASSQGLTGEGDTQYF.

Many counts were recorded for this clonotype. V and J are TRBV27 and TRBJ2-2; D unresolved. The CDR3 loop spans 14 amino acids. V lost 6 bases and J 4 bases, leaving 12 bases between the germline ends. Germline-derived CDR1 and CDR2 are MNHEY and SMNVEV (reference sequence). Written as DNA, the CDR3 is TGTGCCAGCAGGGGCGCGTCCCTCACCGGGGAGCTGTTTTTT. This codes for CASRGASLTGELFF.

This clonotype was detected ten times or more. The rearrangement joins TRBV4-1 to TRBJ2-2, with 7 nucleotides matching TRBD1. Trimming removed 2 bases from V and 4 bases from J; junction bases left unmatched: 7. CDR3 size: 16 residues. From germline, CDR1 is MGHRA and CDR2 YSYEKL. The CDR3 DNA follows: TGCGCCAGCAGCCAACCGACAGGGACGACCACCGGGGAGCTGTTTTTT. It yields the protein CASSQPTGTTTGELFF.

This clonotype was counted ten times or more. V usage is TRBV20-1 and J usage is TRBJ2-3; tentative D call: TRBD2 (6 bases). The V gene lost 6 bases and the J gene lost 3 bases, with 16 bases spanning the gap. This CDR3 is built from 14 residues. The germline CDR1 and CDR2 sequences are DFQATT and SNEGSKA (reference sequence). CDR3 protein: CSAAAVLATDTQYF. The CDR3 DNA follows: TGCAGTGCCGCGGCGGTACTAGCTACAGATACGCAGTATTTT.

This clonotype was picked up a small number of times. The chain links TRBV7-8 to TRBJ1-1; D is ambiguous. Per germline, CDR1 SGHVS and CDR2 FQNEAQ. Trimming shortened V by 1 base and J by 3 bases, and 12 bases separated the two germline ends. The length of the CDR3 is 15 residues. The CDR3 protein is CASSLEWSGDTEAFF. DNA for the CDR3: TGTGCCAGCAGCTTAGAATGGAGCGGCGACACTGAAGCTTTCTTT.

The genes are TRBV28 and TRBJ2-7, with 8 bases identical to TRBD2. J was trimmed by 4 bases and V by 3 bases; bases with no gene match: 5. The CDR3 covers 14 residues. Germline lookup yields CDR1 MDHEN and CDR2 SYDVKM. The CDR3, as DNA: TGTGCCAGCAGTTTCAGGGGACTAGTATACGAGCAGTACTTC. Amino acids: CASSFRGLVYEQYF.

This clonotype has at least ten counts. This sequence joins TRBV4-3 and TRBJ1-5; D call uncertain. The CDR3 contains 18 residues. V shed 0 bases and J shed 1 base, with 16 bases lying between them. Germline V gene sequence: CDR1 LGHNA, CDR2 YSLEER. The CDR3 loop is CASSQDRGYASSNQPQHF. In nucleotides, the CDR3 is TGCGCCAGCAGCCAAGATCGTGGGTACGCCTCCAGCAATCAGCCCCAGCATTTT.